The clone carrying this TCR beta chain was seen only a few times. Its antigen remains unidentified. CDR3 length: 12 residues. V lost 8 bases and J 4 bases, leaving 11 bases between the germline ends. CDR1 MNHEY and CDR2 SVGAGI come from the germline V gene. The table came from immunoSEQ multiplex PCR; TCRdb's copy has only in-frame clones and leaves some out. The table records over 110,000 clones, 90% of them present only once. The data belong to a study of T cell responses to AZD1222 COVID-19 vaccine. Study-level points and caveats: At baseline, seropositivity was found in only six or seven AZD1222 recipients. Females made up more of the donors, who were largely white British, and clonal diversity may have come out too low. The peak T cell response came first, and repertoires were sampled only after it.

This chain uses TRBV6-5 with TRBJ1-2; D is possibly TRBD1 (6 bases). The sequencing here drew on peripheral blood, taken 28 days after the second AZD1222 dose. This TCR derives from an adult who received the AZD1222 COVID-19 vaccine. The CDR3 DNA sequence: TGTGCCAGCTGGGACAAGGGCTATGGCTACACCTTC. Protein: CASWDKGYGYTF.